This T cell receptor (beta chain) comes out of a study of a mutant IDH1 vaccine in newly diagnosed glioma. Study context: Among treated patients, around 60% were male and around 40% female, and mean age was about 41 years. Visits designated V12 and V13 were conducted at weeks 35 and 47, respectively. Study results and caveats: Changes in the top peripheral T cell clonotypes seemingly had no bearing on pseudoprogression. Immune responses arising from the vaccine appeared in about 93% of patients.

Measured with immunoSEQ multiplex PCR; TCRdb has only the in-frame clones, and not every one. This sample has tens of thousands of clones, with about two thirds found just once. Time point defined: week 47, end of study. It was 300 ug of mutant IDH1 20-mer peptide that made up each vaccine dose, given with topical imiquimod. Germline CDR1 and CDR2: LGHNA and YSLEER. This CDR3 is 15 amino acids long. V lost 0 bases to trimming and J lost 3 bases, with 9 bases between them. This clone was seen a single time. No antigen is known for it. Sequencing used peripheral blood mononuclear cells (PBMCs), obtained from a glioma patient whose treatment included an IDH1 peptide vaccine. V is TRBV4-3 and J is TRBJ1-3, with a possible D match to TRBD1 (5 bases). The clonotype comes from a man aged 35 to 55 with glioma. Some clones in this sample may be carry-over from other donors' samples. The DNA for the CDR3 is TGCGCCAGCAGCCAAGATCGAGGGGTTGGAAACACCATATATTTT. This translates into CASSQDRGVGNTIYF.